This T cell receptor (beta chain) comes out of a study of T cells after yellow fever vaccination. Each CDR3 protein gets one entry after TCRdb re-called the 5' RACE reads with MiXCR. The profile shows about 500,000 distinct CDR3 sequences, roughly a sixth of them singletons. CDR1 and CDR2 from the germline V gene are MGHRA and YSYEKL. This CDR3 comprises 15 residues. Trimming at V came to 1 base and at J to 4 bases, leaving 6 bases not matched to a gene. Concerning this clonotype itself: The antigen is undetermined.

Whole-study findings and limits: Most primary-vaccination clones reappeared after the booster (about 95% CD4, about 88% CD8). Researchers noted that a small share of clonotypes showed up in both CD4 and CD8 compartments.

Sequencing used PBMCs, obtained around 5 days after the first yellow fever vaccination. This receptor was identified in a man aged 18-30 years who received the YFV17D yellow fever vaccine. V usage is TRBV4-1 and J usage is TRBJ1-1, with 7 nucleotides matching TRBD1. CDR3 sequence reads: CASSQGRGLGTEAFF. CDR3 DNA: TGCGCCAGCAGCCAAGGCAGGGGGTTAGGCACTGAAGCTTTCTTT.